These 29 T cell receptor beta chains came from one sample sequenced in a study of control samples from healthy donors and cancer patients. Sequencing used immunoSEQ multiplex PCR; TCRdb keeps in-frame clones, though not all of them. The sample includes around 110,000 clones, approximately 93% of them seen just once. The sample consisted of blood. Receptors were obtained from a man under 40 in good health.

The rearrangement joins TRBV19 to TRBJ1-2, with D perhaps matching TRBD1 (6 bases). V gave up 3 bases and J gave up 5 bases, with 16 bases separating them. CDR1 LNHDA and CDR2 SQIVND come from the germline V gene (reference sequence). The CDR3 has 15 residues. The CDR3 is CASSIRPGVRYGYTF. In DNA, the CDR3 is TGTGCCAGTAGTATTAGGCCAGGGGTCAGGTATGGCTACACCTTC.

This chain uses TRBV7-3 with TRBJ2-7; the D gene is possibly TRBD1 (7 bases). The V and J ends lost 4 bases and 6 bases respectively, with 10 bases between them. The CDR3 has 12 amino acids. Germline V gene lookup returns CDR1 SGHTA and CDR2 FQGTGA. This CDR3 reads CASSSQGGEQYF. The CDR3 DNA reads as TGTGCCAGCAGCTCCCAGGGGGGCGAGCAGTACTTC.

The CDR3 DNA follows: TGTGCCACCAACGACCCCGCTCTGTGGACAGGTGGGGACACCGGGGAGCTGTTTTTT. Protein: CATNDPALWTGGDTGELFF. The V gene is TRBV7-9, the J gene TRBJ2-2; 7 bases map to TRBD1. The V segment lost 10 bases and the J segment 3 bases; nucleotides outside the gene matches: 23. The V gene's germline CDR1 is SEHNR and CDR2 FQNEAQ (reference sequence). There are 19 residues in the CDR3.

The rearrangement uses TRBV11-2 and TRBJ2-1, with D unclear. Germline V gene data show CDR1 as SGHAT and CDR2 as FQNNGV. The CDR3 is 12 residues long. V lost 5 bases and J lost 8, with 10 bases in between. The CDR3 is CASSASPDEQFF. The CDR3 DNA follows: TGTGCCAGCAGCGCCTCGCCCGATGAGCAGTTCTTC.

The V call is TRBV27, the J call TRBJ1-2, with 9 bases matching TRBD1. The CDR3 loop spans 15 amino acids. Germline trimming cut 5 bases from V and 4 bases from J; bases unmatched to any gene: 8. Germline V gene lookup returns CDR1 MNHEY and CDR2 SMNVEV (reference sequence). This CDR3 reads CASSLTGTGRYGYTF. The CDR3 region has the DNA TGTGCCAGCAGTCTAACCGGGACAGGGCGCTATGGCTACACCTTC.

CDR3 DNA: TGTGCCAGCAGCTTAAGTCAGGGTTCAGATACGCAGTATTTT. This translates into CASSLSQGSDTQYF. V is TRBV7-3 and J is TRBJ2-3, with D possibly matching TRBD1 (5 bases). V lost 1 base to trimming and J lost 4 bases, with 9 bases between them. The CDR3 length is 14 residues. CDR1 and CDR2 from the germline V gene are SGHTA and FQGTGA.

The chain employs TRBV6-5 and TRBJ1-1; 9 positions agree with TRBD1. With 5 bases clipped from V and 7 bases from J, the junction kept 5 bases outside the gene matches. Germline CDR1 MNHEY, CDR2 SVGAGI. This CDR3 contains 13 residues. The CDR3 DNA reads TGTGCCAGCAGTACGGACAGGGGTTTTGAAGCTTTCTTT. Translation: CASSTDRGFEAFF.

The V call is TRBV6-5, the J call TRBJ2-7; D assignment may be TRBD1 or TRBD2 (5 bases each). This CDR3 is built from 15 residues. V lost 6 bases to trimming and J lost 3 bases, with 18 bases between them. The germline gives CDR1 MNHEY, CDR2 SVGAGI. The CDR3 region is CASSRSRDGLYEQYF. CDR3 in DNA: TGTGCCAGCAGCCGAAGCCGGGACGGACTCTACGAGCAGTACTTC.

The V gene is TRBV3-1 (or the pseudogene TRBV3-2), the J gene TRBJ1-6; TRBD1 might be the D (5 bases). The CDR3 is 12 amino acids. Germline values: CDR1 LGHDT, CDR2 YNNKEL (reference sequence). V was pared by 3 bases and J by 12 bases, with 9 bases between. The CDR3 bases are TGTGCCAGCAGCCATCGACAGTTACCCCTCCACTTT. This codes for CASSHRQLPLHF.

The chain joins TRBV7-2 to TRBJ2-1, with 8 positions matching TRBD1. Germline V gives CDR1 SGHTA, CDR2 FQGNSA. The J segment lost 6 bases and the V segment lost 4 bases, leaving 5 bases of the junction unmatched. The CDR3 is 14 residues long. DNA of the CDR3: TGTGCCAGCAGCTATGGACAGGGCCTCAATGAGCAGTTCTTC. Protein: CASSYGQGLNEQFF.

The chain combines TRBV30 with TRBJ1-1; D remains unclear. The CDR3 spans 14 residues. Trimming took off 0 bases at V and 3 bases at J, with 11 bases between the two ends. The germline gives CDR1 GTSNPN, CDR2 SVGIG (reference sequence). CDR3 loop: CAWSVSYGDTEAFF. The DNA for the CDR3 is TGTGCCTGGAGTGTAAGTTATGGGGACACTGAAGCTTTCTTT.

The V gene is TRBV19, the J gene TRBJ1-5; 7 nucleotides line up with TRBD1. The CDR3 consists of 18 residues. The V gene end was trimmed by 5 bases and the J gene end by 0 bases; junction bases not matched to a gene: 13. Germline V gene data show CDR1 as LNHDA and CDR2 as SQIVND (reference sequence). The chain's CDR3 is CASSLQTGQIFSNQPQHF. The CDR3, as DNA: TGTGCCAGTAGTCTACAAACGGGACAGATTTTTAGCAATCAGCCCCAGCATTTT.

CDR3: CASSRSGGIGSPLHF. The CDR3 coding sequence is TGTGCCAGCAGTCGCTCGGGGGGAATTGGTTCACCCCTCCACTTT. The chain combines TRBV27 with TRBJ1-6; a weak D match, TRBD1 (5 bases). V lost 5 bases and J 9 bases, leaving 17 bases between the germline ends. The V gene's germline CDR1 is MNHEY and CDR2 SMNVEV (reference sequence). The CDR3 length is 15 residues.

DNA for the CDR3: TGTGCCAGCACCGACCCTAGCGGGGGTGAGCAGTTCTTC. Translation: CASTDPSGGEQFF. V and J are TRBV6-5 and TRBJ2-1, with 10 bases lining up with TRBD2. Unmatched junction bases numbered 6, after V lost 7 bases and J lost 9 bases. This CDR3 region has 13 residues. Germline V gene lookup returns CDR1 MNHEY and CDR2 SVGAGI.

CDR3 in amino acids: CASSERRPQDSPLHF. CDR3 nucleotide sequence: TGTGCCAGCAGTGAAAGGAGACCCCAGGATTCACCCCTCCACTTT. The chain uses TRBV6-1 and TRBJ1-6, with D unclear. The CDR3 runs 15 residues. V lost 2 bases and J 8 bases, leaving 13 bases between the germline ends. Per germline, CDR1 MNHNS and CDR2 SASEGT.

The rearrangement links TRBV29-1 to TRBJ2-7; TRBD1 matches 10 bases. With V trimmed by 6 bases and J by 4 bases, 6 bases remained unmatched. Germline CDR1 reads SQVTM; CDR2 reads ANQGSEA. The CDR3 has 13 amino acids. The DNA of the CDR3 is TGCAGCGTCCGGGACAGGGGTTTGTACGAGCAGTACTTC. Its protein is CSVRDRGLYEQYF.

This chain connects TRBV28 to TRBJ1-5, with TRBD1 matching 10 bases. The germline gives CDR1 MDHEN, CDR2 SYDVKM. The CDR3 spans 15 residues. Trimming took 7 bases from V and 6 from J; bases not matched to a gene: 9. The CDR3 bases are TGTGCCAGCAAACCCAGTGGACAGGGGGGTCAGCCCCAGCATTTT. It encodes CASKPSGQGGQPQHF.

The V and J genes are TRBV10-3 and TRBJ1-1; D might be TRBD1 (5 bases). The V gene lost 6 bases and the J gene lost 3 bases, with 11 bases spanning the gap. Looked up from germline, CDR1 is ENHRY and CDR2 is SYGVKD. The CDR3 is 13 residues long. CDR3 nucleotides: TGTGCCATCAGGAGAGGGGAGGACACTGAAGCTTTCTTT. This encodes CAIRRGEDTEAFF.

V and J are TRBV7-2 and TRBJ1-6, with no clear D. The CDR3 totals 15 residues. Germline assignment: CDR1 SGHTA and CDR2 FQGNSA. V was cut by 1 base and J by 6 bases, with 10 bases left in between. CDR3 amino acids: CASSLGSGLNSPLHF. The CDR3 DNA is TGTGCCAGCAGCTTAGGATCCGGACTTAATTCACCCCTCCACTTT.

The chain employs TRBV6-2 or TRBV6-3 and TRBJ2-7; D may be TRBD1 (6 bases). CDR3 length: 13 amino acids. In germline, CDR1 is MNHEY, CDR2 SVGEGT. Trimming removed 5 bases at V and 2 bases at J, with 10 bases between. This chain's CDR3 is CASSTTGPYEQYF. CDR3 sequence (DNA): TGTGCCAGCAGTACCACAGGGCCCTACGAGCAGTACTTC.

V and J are TRBV3-1 (or the pseudogene TRBV3-2) and TRBJ1-2; 11 bases are shared with TRBD1. This CDR3 is built from 16 residues. V was pared by 1 base and J by 5 bases, with 6 bases of the junction left unmatched. Germline V CDR1 and CDR2: LGHDT, YNNKEL (reference sequence). The CDR3 nucleotides are TGTGCCAGCAGCCAAGGATTGGGACAGGGGGGGTATGGCTACACCTTC. Its translation is CASSQGLGQGGYGYTF.

In DNA form, the CDR3 reads TGTGCCAGCAGCCCTAGGCCCCCAGAGACCCAGTACTTC. It translates to CASSPRPPETQYF. This rearrangement joins TRBV9 to TRBJ2-5; D uncertain. The CDR3 sequence is 13 residues long. Germline V gene sequence: CDR1 SGDLS, CDR2 YYNGEE. V gave up 4 bases and J gave up 4 bases, with 11 bases separating them.

CDR3 sequence reads: CASSDAAGTAGVEYV. As DNA, the CDR3 is TGTGCCAGCAGTGACGCGGCGGGAACAGCCGGGGTGGAGTACGTC. The chain is built from TRBV6-1 and TRBJ2-7, with D possibly TRBD2 on 6 matching bases. The germline gives CDR1 MNHNS, CDR2 SASEGT. The CDR3 runs to 15 residues. V gave up 3 bases and J gave up 11 bases, with 23 bases separating them.

The rearrangement joins TRBV9 to TRBJ2-3; TRBD2 matches 7 bases. The CDR3 is made up of 16 amino acids. Germline CDR1 is SGDLS and CDR2 is YYNGEE. Trimming cost V 0 bases and J 0 bases; bases outside gene matches: 4. CDR3 protein: CASSVGGGTSTDTQYF. Written as DNA, the CDR3 is TGTGCCAGCAGCGTAGGGGGAGGGACGAGCACAGATACGCAGTATTTT.

The V call is TRBV9, the J call TRBJ1-6, with D tentatively TRBD1 (5 bases). V was pared by 0 bases and J by 11 bases, with 12 bases between. There are 14 residues in the CDR3. Germline lookup yields CDR1 SGDLS and CDR2 YYNGEE. The CDR3 is CASSVGQGGAPLHF. As DNA, the CDR3 is TGTGCCAGCAGCGTAGGCCAGGGCGGTGCACCCCTCCACTTT.

The V gene is TRBV24-1, the J gene TRBJ1-5; no definite D call. Trimming stripped 4 bases from V and 4 bases from J, with 10 bases between. Germline V lookup: CDR1 KGHDR, CDR2 SFDVKD. This CDR3 comprises 14 residues. The CDR3 protein is CATSDRGINQPQHF. The CDR3 DNA reads TGTGCCACCAGTGACCGGGGTATTAATCAGCCCCAGCATTTT.

The gene calls are TRBV2 and TRBJ2-5, with D unclear. Germline V gene lookup returns CDR1 SNHLY and CDR2 FYNNEI. The V end was cut by 4 bases, the J end by 5 bases, with 8 bases between. The CDR3 is made up of 12 amino acids. The CDR3 protein is CASSGSRETQYF. In nucleotides, the CDR3 is TGTGCCAGCAGTGGATCCCGGGAGACCCAGTACTTC.

This clone was detected a few times. The chain links TRBV6-5 to TRBJ2-5; maybe TRBD2 (5 bases). Per germline, CDR1 MNHEY and CDR2 SVGAGI. The germline V and J ends were trimmed by 6 bases and 13 bases, with 15 bases remaining between them. The CDR3 consists of 11 residues. CDR3 residues: CASRLSVPAYF. The CDR3 DNA is TGTGCCAGCAGGCTTAGCGTCCCGGCGTACTTC.

J is TRBJ1-1 and V is TRBV2; no reliable D call. The CDR3 loop spans 12 amino acids. V was cut by 11 bases and J by 1 base, with 11 bases left in between. CDR1 SNHLY and CDR2 FYNNEI come from the germline V gene. The CDR3 sequence: CAGQKRNTEAFF. CDR3 in DNA: TGTGCCGGCCAAAAGAGGAACACTGAAGCTTTCTTT.